This is a list of T cell receptor beta chains from one sample in a study of T cell responses to AZD1222 COVID-19 vaccine. Libraries were prepared by immunoSEQ multiplex PCR; TCRdb keeps only in-frame clonotypes and omits some of them. Altogether roughly 250,000 clones are present, about 92% being singletons, with the ten largest covering around 0.5%. The sequenced sample was peripheral blood, obtained on day 0 of AZD1222 vaccination. The origin of the receptors is an adult in good health. CDR3s include the opening cysteine and the closing phenylalanine or tryptophan. Each record gives: clone size, V gene, CDR3 length, D gene, J gene, CDR3 protein, CDR3 DNA. A D gene is named only where the DNA matches it firmly. A row's size may be missing; if present it is once, few, many or a size class.

.,TRBV19,14,.,TRBJ1-1,CASSITGGGIEAFF,TGTGCCAGTAGTATAACTGGAGGGGGGATTGAAGCTTTCTTT
.,TRBV7-6,14,.,TRBJ1-2,CASSLAPRGEGYTF,TGTGCCAGCAGCTTAGCGCCCAGGGGAGAAGGCTACACCTTC
once,TRBV3-1/TRBV3-2,17,.,TRBJ1-4,CASSLEGVGGANEKLFF,TGTGCCAGCAGTCTCGAGGGGGTTGGCGGAGCTAATGAAAAACTGTTTTTT
.,TRBV6-6,12,.,TRBJ1-4,CASTRPNEKLFF,TGTGCCAGCACCAGGCCTAATGAAAAACTGTTTTTT
.,TRBV5-1,15,.,TRBJ2-3,CASSLERRGLDTQYF,TGCGCCAGCAGCTTGGAAAGAAGAGGCCTAGATACGCAGTATTTT
.,TRBV28,15,.,TRBJ2-7,CASSLGPSRSHEQYF,TGTGCCAGCAGTTTAGGGCCGTCCCGCTCCCACGAGCAGTACTTC
.,TRBV25-1,15,.,TRBJ1-2,CASYSSTPINYGYTF,TGTGCCAGCTACTCGTCCACCCCGATTAACTATGGCTACACCTTC
.,TRBV29-1,13,.,TRBJ2-5,CSVLRAGVETQYF,TGCAGCGTATTAAGGGCCGGGGTAGAGACCCAGTACTTC
.,TRBV9,15,.,TRBJ1-2,CASSPRLGSNYGYTF,TGTGCCAGCAGCCCCCGATTGGGCTCTAACTATGGCTACACCTTC
.,TRBV5-1,14,.,TRBJ1-6,CASSFGQNNSPLHF,TGCGCCAGCAGCTTTGGACAGAATAATTCACCCCTCCACTTT
.,TRBV28,12,.,TRBJ1-1,CASQTRNTEAFF,TGTGCCAGCCAGACTAGGAACACTGAAGCTTTCTTT
.,TRBV10-3,13,TRBD1,TRBJ1-1,CAISGTGTTEAFF,TGTGCCATCAGCGGGACAGGGACAACTGAAGCTTTCTTT
.,TRBV5-4,15,.,TRBJ1-5,CASSLEGWRNQPQHF,TGTGCCAGCAGCTTGGAGGGATGGAGGAATCAGCCCCAGCATTTT
.,TRBV5-1,15,TRBD2,TRBJ2-2,CASSGGAGGPGELFF,TGCGCCAGCAGCGGGGGCGCGGGGGGCCCCGGGGAGCTGTTTTTT
.,TRBV28,15,.,TRBJ2-7,CASSLPPSTGYEQYF,TGTGCCAGCAGTTTGCCCCCCTCAACGGGTTACGAGCAGTACTTC
.,TRBV5-1,15,.,TRBJ2-2,CASSPPGPNTGELFF,TGCGCCAGCAGTCCGCCCGGACCCAACACCGGGGAGCTGTTTTTT
.,TRBV5-6,14,TRBD1,TRBJ2-7,CASSPGTGLYEQYF,TGTGCCAGCAGCCCCGGGACAGGGCTTTACGAGCAGTACTTC
.,TRBV28,15,.,TRBJ1-2,CASSLLDGWSYGYTF,TGTGCCAGCAGTTTATTGGACGGGTGGTCCTATGGCTACACCTTC
.,TRBV11-2,16,.,TRBJ2-1,CASSPRQPSSYNEQFF,TGTGCCAGCAGCCCCCGGCAGCCGAGCTCCTACAATGAGCAGTTCTTC
.,TRBV7-8,15,.,TRBJ1-5,CASSLVWGINQPQHF,TGTGCCAGCAGCTTAGTGTGGGGAATCAATCAGCCCCAGCATTTT
.,TRBV19,14,.,TRBJ2-7,CASSSGPSSYEQYF,TGTGCCAGTAGCTCCGGGCCCAGCTCCTACGAGCAGTACTTC
.,TRBV5-6,14,.,TRBJ2-7,CASRGRGTSYEQYF,TGTGCCAGCCGGGGGCGGGGTACCTCCTACGAGCAGTACTTC
.,TRBV7-2,14,.,TRBJ2-7,CASSFGIQSYEQYF,TGTGCCAGCAGCTTCGGGATACAGTCCTACGAGCAGTACTTC
.,TRBV2,14,.,TRBJ1-1,CASSEELGYTEAFF,TGTGCCAGCAGTGAAGAATTGGGATACACTGAAGCTTTCTTT
.,TRBV4-1,15,.,TRBJ1-1,CASSQEASLNTEAFF,TGCGCCAGCAGCCAAGAGGCAAGTTTGAACACTGAAGCTTTCTTT
few,TRBV9,16,TRBD2,TRBJ2-2,CASSVAGGANTGELFF,TGTGCCAGCAGCGTAGCGGGGGGTGCGAACACCGGGGAGCTGTTTTTT
.,TRBV11-3,15,.,TRBJ2-3,CASSLEGAGTDTQYF,TGTGCCAGCAGCTTAGAGGGGGCGGGCACAGATACGCAGTATTTT
.,TRBV6-6,14,TRBD1,TRBJ1-2,CASSHNRDRGGYTF,TGTGCCAGCAGCCACAACCGGGACAGGGGAGGCTACACCTTC
.,TRBV6-6,17,TRBD2,TRBJ2-7,CASSRPGTSGRADEQYF,TGTGCCAGCAGTCGGCCCGGGACTAGCGGGAGGGCCGACGAGCAGTACTTC
once,TRBV7-3,13,.,TRBJ2-5,CASSLRSGETQYF,TGTGCCAGCAGCTTAAGGAGTGGAGAGACCCAGTACTTC
.,TRBV4-1,17,.,TRBJ2-3,CASSQGVLTIDTDTQYF,TGCGCCAGCAGCCAAGGAGTTTTGACAATAGACACAGATACGCAGTATTTT
.,TRBV10-2,17,.,TRBJ2-3,CASSGGSRVISTDTQYF,TGCGCCAGCAGTGGAGGAAGCAGGGTTATTAGCACAGATACGCAGTATTTT
.,TRBV28,14,.,TRBJ1-5,CASSLPGGNQPQHF,TGTGCCAGCAGTTTGCCGGGCGGAAATCAGCCCCAGCATTTT
.,TRBV5-1,12,.,TRBJ2-5,CASSQWGETQYF,TGCGCCAGCAGCCAATGGGGGGAGACCCAGTACTTC
.,TRBV10-3,13,.,TRBJ2-1,CAISVPGVDEQFF,TGTGCCATCAGCGTTCCAGGGGTGGATGAGCAGTTCTTC
.,TRBV5-1,14,.,TRBJ1-3,CASSLIESGNTIYF,TGCGCCAGCAGCTTGATAGAATCTGGAAACACCATATATTTT
.,TRBV28,11,.,TRBJ1-2,CASSLMGGYTF,TGTGCCAGCAGTTTGATGGGAGGCTACACCTTC
.,TRBV14,14,.,TRBJ2-2,CASSRQVATGELFF,TGTGCCAGCAGCCGACAGGTGGCAACCGGGGAGCTGTTTTTT
.,TRBV9,13,.,TRBJ2-5,CASSVRGRETQYF,TGTGCCAGCAGCGTCCGGGGACGAGAGACCCAGTACTTC
.,TRBV28,16,TRBD1,TRBJ1-6,CASSRQGGSYNSPLHF,TGTGCCAGCAGTCGACAGGGAGGCTCCTATAATTCACCCCTCCACTTT
.,TRBV19,15,TRBD1,TRBJ2-7,CASSPGTGDGYEQYF,TGTGCCAGTAGTCCGGGGACAGGGGATGGCTACGAGCAGTACTTC
.,TRBV4-3,16,TRBD2,TRBJ2-5,CASSPRTSGRGETQYF,TGCGCCAGCAGTCCAAGGACTAGCGGGAGGGGAGAGACCCAGTACTTC
.,TRBV5-1,15,TRBD2,TRBJ2-1,CASSPGLGRTNEQFF,TGCGCCAGCAGCCCGGGACTAGGAAGGACCAATGAGCAGTTCTTC
.,TRBV11-3,11,.,TRBJ1-2,CASSLRRCYTF,TGTGCCAGCAGCTTACGACGTTGCTACACCTTC
once,TRBV11-2,15,.,TRBJ1-1,CASSLVVGWSTEAFF,TGTGCCAGCAGCTTAGTGGTAGGTTGGAGCACTGAAGCTTTCTTT
.,TRBV18,13,TRBD1,TRBJ1-2,CASSLGQENGYTF,TGTGCCAGCTCACTGGGACAGGAAAATGGCTACACCTTC